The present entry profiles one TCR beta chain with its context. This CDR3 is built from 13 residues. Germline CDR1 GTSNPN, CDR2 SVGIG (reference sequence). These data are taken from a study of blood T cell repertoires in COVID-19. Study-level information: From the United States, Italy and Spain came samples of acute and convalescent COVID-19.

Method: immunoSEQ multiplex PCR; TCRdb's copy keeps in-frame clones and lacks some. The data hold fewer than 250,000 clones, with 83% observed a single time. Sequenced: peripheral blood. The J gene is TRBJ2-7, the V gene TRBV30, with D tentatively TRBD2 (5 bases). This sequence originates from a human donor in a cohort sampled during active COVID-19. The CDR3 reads CASRVNGAYEQYF. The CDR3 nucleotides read TGTGCATCGAGGGTGAACGGTGCCTACGAGCAGTACTTC.